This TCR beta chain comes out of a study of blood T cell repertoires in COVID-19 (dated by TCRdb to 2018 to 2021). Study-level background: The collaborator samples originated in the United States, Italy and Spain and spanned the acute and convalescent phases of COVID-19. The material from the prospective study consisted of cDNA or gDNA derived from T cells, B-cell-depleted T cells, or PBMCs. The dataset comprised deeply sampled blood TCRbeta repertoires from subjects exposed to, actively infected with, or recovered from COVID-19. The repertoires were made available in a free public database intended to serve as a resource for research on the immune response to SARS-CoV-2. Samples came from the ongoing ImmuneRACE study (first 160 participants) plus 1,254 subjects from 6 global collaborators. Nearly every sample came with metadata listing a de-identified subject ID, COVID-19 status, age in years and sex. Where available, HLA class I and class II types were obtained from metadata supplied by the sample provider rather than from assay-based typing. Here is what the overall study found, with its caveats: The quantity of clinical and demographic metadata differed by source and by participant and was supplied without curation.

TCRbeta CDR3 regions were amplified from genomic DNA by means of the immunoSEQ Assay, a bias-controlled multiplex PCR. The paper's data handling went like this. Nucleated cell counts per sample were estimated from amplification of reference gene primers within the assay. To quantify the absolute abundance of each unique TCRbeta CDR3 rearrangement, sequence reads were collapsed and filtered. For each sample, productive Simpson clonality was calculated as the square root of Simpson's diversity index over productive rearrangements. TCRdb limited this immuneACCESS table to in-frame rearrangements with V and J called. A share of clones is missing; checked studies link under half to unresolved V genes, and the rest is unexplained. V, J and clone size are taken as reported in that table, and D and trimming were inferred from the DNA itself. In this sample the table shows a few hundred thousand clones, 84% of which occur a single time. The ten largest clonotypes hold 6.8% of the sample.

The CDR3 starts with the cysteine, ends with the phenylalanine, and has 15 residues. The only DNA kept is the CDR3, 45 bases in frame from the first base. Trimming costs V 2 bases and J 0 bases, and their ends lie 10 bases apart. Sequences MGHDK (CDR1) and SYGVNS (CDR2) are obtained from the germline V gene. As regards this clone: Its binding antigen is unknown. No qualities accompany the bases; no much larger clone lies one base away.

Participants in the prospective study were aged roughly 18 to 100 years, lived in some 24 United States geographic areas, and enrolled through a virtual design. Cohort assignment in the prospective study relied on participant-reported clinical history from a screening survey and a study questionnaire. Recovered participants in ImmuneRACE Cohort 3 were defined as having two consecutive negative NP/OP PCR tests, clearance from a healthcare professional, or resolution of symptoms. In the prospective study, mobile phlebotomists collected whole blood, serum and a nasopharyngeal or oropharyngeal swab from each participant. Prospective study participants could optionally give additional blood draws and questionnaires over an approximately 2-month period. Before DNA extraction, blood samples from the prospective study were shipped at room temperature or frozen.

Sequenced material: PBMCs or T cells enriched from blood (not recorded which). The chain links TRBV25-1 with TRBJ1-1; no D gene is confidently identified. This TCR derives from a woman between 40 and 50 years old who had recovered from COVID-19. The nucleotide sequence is TGTGCCAGCAGTGAAGTGGGGAGAATGAACACTGAAGCTTTCTTT. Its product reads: CASSEVGRMNTEAFF.